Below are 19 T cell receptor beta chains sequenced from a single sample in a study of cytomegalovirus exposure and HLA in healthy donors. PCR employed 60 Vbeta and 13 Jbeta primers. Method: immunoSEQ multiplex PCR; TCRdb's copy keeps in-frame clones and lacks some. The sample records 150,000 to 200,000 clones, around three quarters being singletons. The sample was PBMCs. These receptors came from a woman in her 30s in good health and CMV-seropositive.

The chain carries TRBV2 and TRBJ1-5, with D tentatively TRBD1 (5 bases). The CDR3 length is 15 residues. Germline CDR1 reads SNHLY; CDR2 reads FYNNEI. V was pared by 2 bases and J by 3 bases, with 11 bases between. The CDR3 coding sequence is TGTGCCAGCAGTGAACAACGCAGGGTCAATCAGCCCCAGCATTTT. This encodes CASSEQRRVNQPQHF. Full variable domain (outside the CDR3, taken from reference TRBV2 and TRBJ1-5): EPEVTQTPSHQVTQMGQEVILRCVPISNHLYFYWYRQILGQKVEFLVSFYNNEISEKSEIFDDQFSVERPDGSNFTLKIRSTKLEDSAMYFCASSEQRRVNQPQHFGDGTRLSIL.

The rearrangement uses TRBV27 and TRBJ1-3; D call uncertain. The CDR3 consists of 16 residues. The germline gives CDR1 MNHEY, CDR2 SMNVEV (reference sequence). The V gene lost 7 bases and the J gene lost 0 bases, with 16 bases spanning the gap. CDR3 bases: TGTGCCAGCAATGAGGGCCAGAGGAGCTCTGGAAACACCATATATTTT. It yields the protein CASNEGQRSSGNTIYF.

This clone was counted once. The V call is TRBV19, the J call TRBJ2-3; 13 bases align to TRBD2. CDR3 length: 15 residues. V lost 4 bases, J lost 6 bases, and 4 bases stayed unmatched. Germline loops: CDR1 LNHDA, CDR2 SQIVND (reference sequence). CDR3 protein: CASSRGLAGTDTQYF. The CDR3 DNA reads TGTGCCAGTAGTAGGGGACTAGCGGGGACGGATACGCAGTATTTT.

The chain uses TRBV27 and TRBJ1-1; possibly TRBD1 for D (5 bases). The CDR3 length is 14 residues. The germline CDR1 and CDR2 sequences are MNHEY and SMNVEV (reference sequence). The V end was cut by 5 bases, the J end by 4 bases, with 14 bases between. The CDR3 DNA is TGTGCCAGCAGTCCGACAGCCAAGCGCACTGAAGCTTTCTTT. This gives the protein CASSPTAKRTEAFF.

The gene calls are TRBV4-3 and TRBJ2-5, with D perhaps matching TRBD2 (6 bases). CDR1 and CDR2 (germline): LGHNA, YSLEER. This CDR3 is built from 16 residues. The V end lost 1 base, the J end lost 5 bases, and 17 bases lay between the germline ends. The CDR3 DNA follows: TGCGCCAGCAGCCAAGTGGGCCGTGCAAGCGGGGAGACCCAGTACTTC. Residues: CASSQVGRASGETQYF.

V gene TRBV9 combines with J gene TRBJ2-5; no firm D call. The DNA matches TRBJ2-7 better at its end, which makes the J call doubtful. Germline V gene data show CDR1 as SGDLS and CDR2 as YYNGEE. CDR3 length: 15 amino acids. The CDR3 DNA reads TGTGCCAGCAGCGTAGATTTCGGAGCATCCTACGAGCAGTACTTC. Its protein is CASSVDFGASYEQYF.

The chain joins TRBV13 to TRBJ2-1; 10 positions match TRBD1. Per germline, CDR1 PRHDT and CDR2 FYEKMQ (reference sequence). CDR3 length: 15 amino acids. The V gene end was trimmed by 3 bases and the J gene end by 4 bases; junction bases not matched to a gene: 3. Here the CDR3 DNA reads TGTGCCAGCAGCTTGGACAGGGGGAGGTACAATGAGCAGTTCTTC. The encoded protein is CASSLDRGRYNEQFF.

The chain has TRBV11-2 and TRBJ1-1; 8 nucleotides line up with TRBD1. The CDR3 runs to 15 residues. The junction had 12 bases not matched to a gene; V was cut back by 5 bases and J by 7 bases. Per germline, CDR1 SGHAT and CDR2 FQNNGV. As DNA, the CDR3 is TGTGCCAGCAGCCATGTGTGGACAGGGCAGATTGAAGCTTTCTTT. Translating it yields CASSHVWTGQIEAFF.

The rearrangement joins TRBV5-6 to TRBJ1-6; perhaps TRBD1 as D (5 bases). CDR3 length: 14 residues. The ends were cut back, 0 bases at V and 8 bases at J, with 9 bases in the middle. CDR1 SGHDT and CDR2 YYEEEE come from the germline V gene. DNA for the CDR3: TGTGCCAGCAGCTTGGCCCAAGGGGATTCACCCCTCCACTTT. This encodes CASSLAQGDSPLHF.

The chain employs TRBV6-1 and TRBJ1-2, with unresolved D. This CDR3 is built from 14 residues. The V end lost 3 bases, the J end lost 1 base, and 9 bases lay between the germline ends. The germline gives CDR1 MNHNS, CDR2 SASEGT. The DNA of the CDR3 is TGTGCCAGCAGTGAGTTGGGAGTTAACTATGGCTACACCTTC. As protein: CASSELGVNYGYTF.

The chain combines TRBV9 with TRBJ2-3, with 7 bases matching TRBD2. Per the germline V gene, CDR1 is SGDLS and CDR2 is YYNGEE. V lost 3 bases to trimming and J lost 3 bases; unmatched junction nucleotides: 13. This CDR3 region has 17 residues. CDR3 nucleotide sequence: TGTGCCAGCAGCGACCAGCTAGCGGAAGGTGGGACAGATACGCAGTATTTT. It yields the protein CASSDQLAEGGTDTQYF.

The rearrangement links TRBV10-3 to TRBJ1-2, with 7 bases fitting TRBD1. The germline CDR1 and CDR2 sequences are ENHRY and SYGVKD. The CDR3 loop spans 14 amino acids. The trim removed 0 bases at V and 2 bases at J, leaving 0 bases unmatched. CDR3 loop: CAISESRGNYGYTF. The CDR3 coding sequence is TGTGCCATCAGTGAGTCCAGGGGGAACTATGGCTACACCTTC.

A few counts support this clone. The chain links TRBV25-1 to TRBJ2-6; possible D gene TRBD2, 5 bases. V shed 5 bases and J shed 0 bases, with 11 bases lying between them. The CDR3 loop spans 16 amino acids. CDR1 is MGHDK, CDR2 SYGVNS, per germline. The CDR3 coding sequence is TGTGCCAGCAGTCCCCCGGGGATCTCTGGGGCCAACGTCCTGACTTTC. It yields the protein CASSPPGISGANVLTF.

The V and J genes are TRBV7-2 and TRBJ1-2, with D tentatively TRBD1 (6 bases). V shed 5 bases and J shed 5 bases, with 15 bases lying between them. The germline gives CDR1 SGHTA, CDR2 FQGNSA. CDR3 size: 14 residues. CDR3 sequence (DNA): TGTGCCAGCAGCCAGTCACAGGGAAGTTATGGCTACACCTTC. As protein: CASSQSQGSYGYTF.

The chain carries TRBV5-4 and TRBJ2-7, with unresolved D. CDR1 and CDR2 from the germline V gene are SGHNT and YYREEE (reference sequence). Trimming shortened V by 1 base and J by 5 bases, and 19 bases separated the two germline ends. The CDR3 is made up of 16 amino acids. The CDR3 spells CASSLLGRSIVHEQYF. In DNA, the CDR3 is TGTGCCAGCAGCTTGCTGGGCCGGTCAATCGTCCACGAGCAGTACTTC.

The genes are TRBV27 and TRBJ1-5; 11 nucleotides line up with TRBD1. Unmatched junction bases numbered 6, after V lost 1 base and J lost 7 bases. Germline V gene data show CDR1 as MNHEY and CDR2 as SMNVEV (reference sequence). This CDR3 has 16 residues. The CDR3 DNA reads TGTGCCAGCAGTTTATGGGGACAGGGGGAAAACCAGCCCCAGCATTTT. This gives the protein CASSLWGQGENQPQHF.

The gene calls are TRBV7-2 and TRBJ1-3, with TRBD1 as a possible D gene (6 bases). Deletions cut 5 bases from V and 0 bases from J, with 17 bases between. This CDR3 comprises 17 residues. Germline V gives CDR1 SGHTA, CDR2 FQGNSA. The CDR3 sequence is CASSLQPTGISGNTIYF. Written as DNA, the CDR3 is TGTGCCAGCAGCCTACAACCCACAGGGATCTCTGGAAACACCATATATTTT.

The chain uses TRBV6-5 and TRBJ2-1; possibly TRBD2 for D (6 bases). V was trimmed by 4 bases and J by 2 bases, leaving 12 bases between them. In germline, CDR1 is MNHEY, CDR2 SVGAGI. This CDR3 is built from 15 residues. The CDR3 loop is CASSSPGLTYNEQFF. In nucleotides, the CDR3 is TGTGCCAGCAGTTCCCCGGGACTTACCTACAATGAGCAGTTCTTC.

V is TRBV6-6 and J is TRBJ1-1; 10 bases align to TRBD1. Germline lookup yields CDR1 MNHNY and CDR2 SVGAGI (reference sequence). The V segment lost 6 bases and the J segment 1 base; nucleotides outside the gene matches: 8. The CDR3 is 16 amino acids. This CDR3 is CASRLGQGGTNTEAFF. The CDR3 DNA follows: TGTGCCAGCAGGCTCGGACAGGGGGGGACGAACACTGAAGCTTTCTTT.